Presented here are 29 T cell receptor beta chains from one specimen sequenced in a study of PD-L1 blockade in urothelial cancer. Time point here: pretreatment peripheral blood. TCRdb's copy holds only in-frame clones and misses some; the assay was immunoSEQ multiplex PCR. Among tens of thousands of clones listed, around 90% were seen once. The input for sequencing was PBMCs, taken around atezolizumab (anti-PD-L1) treatment. These receptors were taken from a woman aged 60-70 years with urothelial cancer.

Only one count was recorded for this clone. The chain combines TRBV21-1 with TRBJ2-5; the D call TRBD2 from the table was never checked on the DNA. TRBV21-1 is an annotated pseudogene. The CDR3 is 17 amino acids. DNA of the CDR3: TGTGCCAGCAGCAAAGTAGCCACTAGCGGGGGGCCAGAGACCCAGTACTTC. Its translation: CASSKVATSGGPETQYF.

Note on this clone: This sample includes further DNA sequences coding for the same CDR3. The V and J genes are TRBV7-2 and TRBJ2-1, with TRBD2 as a possible D gene (6 bases). V was cut by 2 bases and J by 7 bases, with 12 bases left in between. In germline, CDR1 is SGHTA, CDR2 FQGNSA. The CDR3 runs 14 residues. This CDR3 reads CASSLRGGYNEQFF. CDR3 DNA sequence: TGTGCCAGCAGCTTACGGGGAGGTTATAATGAGCAGTTCTTC.

The rearrangement uses TRBV29-1 and TRBJ2-7; TRBD1 matches at 8 bases. Unmatched junction bases numbered 7, after V lost 5 bases and J lost 1 base. This CDR3 region has 14 residues. Germline lookup yields CDR1 SQVTM and CDR2 ANQGSEA. Written as DNA, the CDR3 is TGCAGCGTTAATAGACAGGGGAGGTCCTACGAGCAGTACTTC. As protein: CSVNRQGRSYEQYF.

The chain recombines TRBV18 with TRBJ1-5, with 9 bases fitting TRBD1. This CDR3 is built from 14 residues. The germline CDR1 and CDR2 sequences are KGHSH and LQKENI. The ends lost 6 bases at V and 5 bases at J; junction bases unmatched: 5. The CDR3 DNA follows: TGTGCCAGCTCTCAGACAGGGGGTGATCAGCCCCAGCATTTT. This encodes CASSQTGGDQPQHF.

The chain links TRBV13 to TRBJ1-2; 7 bases are shared with TRBD1. Germline CDR1 reads PRHDT; CDR2 reads FYEKMQ (reference sequence). The CDR3 consists of 14 residues. Trimming took 6 bases from V and 1 from J; bases not matched to a gene: 5. CDR3 residues: CASSRQGVNYGYTF. DNA of the CDR3: TGTGCCAGCAGTCGACAGGGAGTTAACTATGGCTACACCTTC.

The rearrangement links TRBV23-1 to TRBJ2-2; no firm D call. TRBV23-1 is flagged as an ORF with uncertain function. CDR3 size: 13 residues. V was cut by 0 bases and J by 4 bases, with 3 bases left in between. The CDR3 DNA reads TGCGCCAGCAGTCAATCCTTCACCGGGGAGCTGTTTTTT. This encodes CASSQSFTGELFF.

This clone was detected only once. The genes are TRBV7-2 and TRBJ2-3; 10 bases align to TRBD2. The CDR3 has 18 amino acids. Germline V gives CDR1 SGHTA, CDR2 FQGNSA. J lost 2 bases, V lost 0 bases, and 8 bases had no gene match. The CDR3 sequence is CASSLALGSGRATDTQYF. CDR3 sequence (DNA): TGTGCCAGCAGCTTAGCGCTGGGAAGCGGGAGGGCCACAGATACGCAGTATTTT.

This chain joins TRBV27 and TRBJ1-2; D is uncertain. Germline V gene data show CDR1 as MNHEY and CDR2 as SMNVEV (reference sequence). Trimming took off 3 bases at V and 4 bases at J, with 15 bases between the two ends. The CDR3 is 15 residues long. In DNA, the CDR3 is TGTGCCAGCAGTTTGTCACTATTCAGCTTCTATGGCTACACCTTC. The encoded protein is CASSLSLFSFYGYTF.

This clone was observed a handful of times. This chain links TRBV19 with TRBJ2-7; tentative D call: TRBD2 (5 bases). V was trimmed by 4 bases and J by 3 bases, leaving 16 bases between them. The CDR3 length is 15 residues. Germline CDR1 LNHDA, CDR2 SQIVND (reference sequence). Written as DNA, the CDR3 is TGTGCCAGTAGTAAATTCGGGATGACCGGCTACGAGCAGTACTTC. As protein: CASSKFGMTGYEQYF.

The chain links TRBV5-1 to TRBJ1-1; 7 nucleotides align to TRBD1. CDR3 length equals 14 residues. Trimming took 4 bases from V and 1 from J; bases not matched to a gene: 4. Looked up from germline, CDR1 is SGHRS and CDR2 is YFSETQ. CDR3 DNA: TGCGCCAGCAGCCTGGGACAGAAGAACACTGAAGCTTTCTTT. It codes for CASSLGQKNTEAFF.

The chain employs TRBV27 and TRBJ1-5; D call uncertain. The CDR3 has 14 residues. Trimming shortened V by 3 bases and J by 0 bases, and 6 bases separated the two germline ends. Germline lookup yields CDR1 MNHEY and CDR2 SMNVEV (reference sequence). The CDR3 protein is CASSFGGSNQPQHF. CDR3 DNA sequence: TGTGCCAGCAGTTTCGGCGGTAGCAATCAGCCCCAGCATTTT.

The CDR3 loop reads CASSFSRGQREKAFF. The DNA for the CDR3 is TGTGCCAGCAGCTTCTCCCGAGGACAGCGAGAAAAAGCTTTCTTT. The J gene is TRBJ1-1, the V gene TRBV7-2; weak D call: TRBD1 (6 bases). The CDR3 is 15 residues long. The germline CDR1 and CDR2 sequences are SGHTA and FQGNSA. V lost 3 bases to trimming and J lost 9 bases, with 20 bases between them.

The chain combines TRBV10-3 with TRBJ1-1, with a weak D call TRBD1 (6 bases). V was cut by 2 bases and J by 8 bases, with 9 bases left in between. CDR1 and CDR2 from the germline V gene are ENHRY and SYGVKD. This CDR3 is built from 12 residues. The CDR3 DNA reads as TGTGCCATCAGTGAGGGACAGTTGGAAGCTTTCTTT. It encodes CAISEGQLEAFF.

The chain links TRBV9 to TRBJ2-2, with D maybe TRBD2 (7 bases). Germline CDR1 SGDLS, CDR2 YYNGEE. The ends were cut back, 2 bases at V and 7 bases at J, with 15 bases in the middle. The CDR3 is 15 residues long. The CDR3 DNA reads TGTGCCAGCAGCGTTAGGGGGGGCCTCGGCGGGGAGCTGTTTTTT. Amino acids: CASSVRGGLGGELFF. Variable domain in full (rest from reference TRBV9 and TRBJ2-2): DSGVTQTPKHLITATGQRVTLRCSPRSGDLSVYWYQQSLDQGLQFLIQYYNGEERAKGNILERFSAQQFPDLHSELNLSSLELGDSALYFCASSVRGGLGGELFFGEGSRLTVL.

The rearrangement joins TRBV10-3 to TRBJ2-3; TRBD1 matches at 9 bases. J was trimmed by 0 bases and V by 6 bases; bases with no gene match: 4. This CDR3 comprises 15 residues. The germline V gene encodes CDR1 ENHRY and CDR2 SYGVKD. In nucleotides, the CDR3 is TGTGCCATCAGCCCCGGGACAGGGAGCACAGATACGCAGTATTTT. Translation: CAISPGTGSTDTQYF.

The V and J genes are TRBV7-2 and TRBJ2-5; 7 bases align to TRBD1. The CDR3 has 13 amino acids. CDR1 SGHTA and CDR2 FQGNSA come from the germline V gene. After removal of 5 bases from V and 2 bases from J, the junction contained 2 bases not matched to a gene. Written as DNA, the CDR3 is TGTGCCAGCAGCCGGGACAGACAAGAGACCCAGTACTTC. Its protein product is CASSRDRQETQYF.

The V gene is TRBV18, the J gene TRBJ1-1; possibly TRBD1 for D (6 bases). The V end lost 4 bases, the J end lost 5 bases, and 14 bases lay between the germline ends. The germline gives CDR1 KGHSH, CDR2 LQKENI. This CDR3 region has 14 residues. CDR3 nucleotide sequence: TGTGCCAGCTCACGCCGGGGGGCAGAGACTGAAGCTTTCTTT. It translates to CASSRRGAETEAFF.

This clone was counted once. J is TRBJ2-2 and V is TRBV7-9; 9 nucleotides align to TRBD2. Looked up from germline, CDR1 is SEHNR and CDR2 is FQNEAQ (reference sequence). The CDR3 sequence is 16 residues long. V was clipped by 10 bases and J by 5 bases; unmatched bases: 14. CDR3 in DNA: TGTGCCACTGACGACGTGGCGGGGGGGCCAACCGGGGAGCTGTTTTTT. Its protein is CATDDVAGGPTGELFF.

The CDR3 region has the DNA TGTGCCAGTACCTCACCGGGACAGGGATACAATGAGCAGTTCTTC. Protein sequence: CASTSPGQGYNEQFF. The chain recombines TRBV19 with TRBJ2-1; 9 nucleotides line up with TRBD1. V shed 7 bases and J 4 bases; nucleotides not matched to a gene: 8. CDR1 is LNHDA and CDR2 is SQIVND in the germline V gene (reference sequence). This CDR3 spans 15 amino acids.

The chain is built from TRBV7-7 and TRBJ1-1; D is undetermined. The germline CDR1 and CDR2 sequences are SSHAT and FNYEAQ (reference sequence). V shed 9 bases and J shed 4 bases, with 15 bases lying between them. The CDR3 runs 13 residues. This CDR3 reads CASSPGLGTEAFF. CDR3 in DNA: TGTGCCAGTAGCCCCGGGTTGGGCACTGAAGCTTTCTTT.

The rearrangement links TRBV18 to TRBJ2-1; 7 bases are a match to TRBD1. The CDR3 covers 14 residues. V lost 6 bases to trimming and J lost 8 bases; unmatched junction nucleotides: 10. The germline CDR1 and CDR2 sequences are KGHSH and LQKENI. The CDR3 spells CASSPIGQVDEQFF. CDR3 sequence (DNA): TGTGCCAGCTCTCCTATTGGACAGGTCGATGAGCAGTTCTTC.

This clone appeared a few times. The chain combines TRBV9 with TRBJ1-2; 8 bases align to TRBD1. This CDR3 comprises 15 residues. Trimming at V came to 0 bases and at J to 7 bases, leaving 8 bases not matched to a gene. Germline CDR1 is SGDLS and CDR2 is YYNGEE. CDR3 sequence reads: CASSVGAGGESGYTF. CDR3 in DNA: TGTGCCAGCAGCGTAGGTGCAGGGGGCGAAAGTGGCTACACCTTC.

Only a few counts were recorded for this clone. The chain recombines TRBV2 with TRBJ1-2, with D perhaps matching TRBD1 (6 bases). The germline V and J ends were trimmed by 1 base and 8 bases, with 14 bases remaining between them. CDR1 is SNHLY and CDR2 is FYNNEI in the germline V gene. The CDR3 contains 14 residues. Written as DNA, the CDR3 is TGTGCCAGCAGTGAAGTCAACAGGGTTTCGGGCTACACCTTC. This gives the protein CASSEVNRVSGYTF.

The J gene is TRBJ1-2, the V gene TRBV11-2; no reliable D call. Trimming removed 5 bases at V and 4 bases at J, with 17 bases between. CDR1 and CDR2 (germline): SGHAT, FQNNGV. This CDR3 comprises 15 residues. CDR3 region: CASSHVGGSPYGYTF. The CDR3, as DNA: TGTGCCAGCAGCCACGTGGGAGGGTCGCCCTATGGCTACACCTTC.

This clone was counted a few times. V gene TRBV5-6 combines with J gene TRBJ1-4; 8 nucleotides line up with TRBD1. This CDR3 region has 15 residues. Trimming took 3 bases from V and 1 from J; bases not matched to a gene: 2. Looked up from germline, CDR1 is SGHDT and CDR2 is YYEEEE. Here the CDR3 DNA reads TGTGCCAGCAGCTCAGACAGGGGAACTAATGAAAAACTGTTTTTT. Encoded protein: CASSSDRGTNEKLFF.

The CDR3 is CASSPVEVFGEQFF. CDR3 bases: TGCGCCAGCAGCCCCGTCGAGGTATTTGGGGAGCAGTTCTTC. V is TRBV5-1 and J is TRBJ2-1; unclear D gene. This CDR3 comprises 14 residues. The germline V and J ends were trimmed by 4 bases and 10 bases, with 18 bases remaining between them. The germline V gene has CDR1 SGHRS and CDR2 YFSETQ.

V usage is TRBV20-1 and J usage is TRBJ2-1; D gene unclear. Germline values: CDR1 DFQATT, CDR2 SNEGSKA (reference sequence). This CDR3 is 11 amino acids long. The CDR3 loop is CSSLELNEQFF. The CDR3 DNA reads as TGCAGCTCCCTGGAACTAAATGAGCAGTTCTTC.

The gene calls are TRBV4-3 and TRBJ2-5; tentative D call: TRBD2 (6 bases). Deletions cut 0 bases from V and 5 bases from J, with 13 bases between. The CDR3 has 15 residues. Looked up from germline, CDR1 is LGHNA and CDR2 is YSLEER. DNA of the CDR3: TGCGCCAGCAGCCAAGATGCGATGGGGGGTGAGACCCAGTACTTC. It specifies CASSQDAMGGETQYF.

The CDR3: CASSLQGARHPEQFF. As DNA, the CDR3 is TGTGCCAGCAGCTTACAGGGGGCACGTCATCCTGAGCAGTTCTTC. This chain connects TRBV7-2 to TRBJ2-1; 8 nucleotides agree with TRBD1. CDR1 is SGHTA, CDR2 FQGNSA, per germline. J lost 9 bases, V lost 2 bases, and 9 bases had no gene match. The CDR3 is made up of 15 amino acids.